Each of the 14 T cell receptor beta chains below was sequenced from the same sample in a study of radiotherapy plus CTLA-4 blockade in lung cancer. Sequencing was performed with immunoSEQ multiplex PCR; in TCRdb, only in-frame clones are kept and a portion is missing. The sample consists of about 110,000 clones, more than 75% of them appearing once. The sequencing here drew on peripheral blood, taken from a patient treated with radiotherapy plus ipilimumab. These TCRs come from a human donor with non-small cell lung cancer that progressed on radiotherapy plus ipilimumab. Some clones in this sample may be carry-over from other donors' samples.

The rearrangement uses TRBV4-3 and TRBJ1-2, with a possible D match to TRBD1 (5 bases). V was cut by 0 bases and J by 6 bases, with 20 bases left in between. This CDR3 spans 17 amino acids. Germline CDR1 and CDR2: LGHNA and YSLEER. CDR3 amino acids: CASSQEPTYTGADGYTF. CDR3 nucleotides: TGCGCCAGCAGCCAAGAGCCCACGTACACAGGAGCGGATGGCTACACCTTC.

CDR3 DNA: TGTGCCAGCAGTTACGTGGGGGAAGATCAGCCCCAGCATTTT. It translates to CASSYVGEDQPQHF. The V call is TRBV6-6, the J call TRBJ1-5; TRBD1 might be the D (5 bases). Germline V gene data show CDR1 as MNHNY and CDR2 as SVGAGI (reference sequence). The germline V and J ends were trimmed by 2 bases and 5 bases, with 10 bases remaining between them. This CDR3 comprises 14 residues.

The V and J genes are TRBV27 and TRBJ2-2; D is uncertain. CDR1 is MNHEY, CDR2 SMNVEV, per germline (reference sequence). The CDR3 extends over 13 amino acids. V gave up 0 bases and J gave up 4 bases, with 3 bases separating them. The CDR3 bases are TGTGCCAGCAGTTTATCGGGCACCGGGGAGCTGTTTTTT. It specifies CASSLSGTGELFF.

A single count supports this clone. The chain couples TRBV6-6 to TRBJ2-1; possible D gene TRBD1, 6 bases. CDR3 length: 15 residues. Germline CDR1 and CDR2: MNHNY and SVGAGI (reference sequence). The V and J ends lost 5 bases and 1 base respectively, with 12 bases between them. CDR3 DNA: TGTGCCAGCAGTGATACAGGGAGATCCTACAATGAGCAGTTCTTC. This encodes CASSDTGRSYNEQFF.

The gene calls are TRBV5-6 and TRBJ2-7; D unclear. The CDR3 has 14 residues. Germline loops: CDR1 SGHDT, CDR2 YYEEEE. Deletions cut 0 bases from V and 3 bases from J, with 10 bases between. The CDR3 loop reads CASSLGRLDYEQYF. The CDR3 DNA reads as TGTGCCAGCAGCTTGGGCCGGTTAGACTACGAGCAGTACTTC.

The V and J genes are TRBV11-3 and TRBJ2-1; maybe TRBD2 (6 bases). The germline V gene encodes CDR1 SGHNT and CDR2 YENEEA. CDR3 length equals 14 residues. V shed 5 bases and J shed 4 bases, with 12 bases lying between them. In DNA form, the CDR3 reads TGTGCCAGCAGCCTAGGGACTCCGTACAATGAGCAGTTCTTC. It encodes CASSLGTPYNEQFF.

The chain joins TRBV1 to TRBJ2-2; the table's D call, TRBD2, has no DNA check behind it. TRBV1 is marked as a pseudogene. The CDR3 is made up of 19 amino acids. The CDR3 nucleotides are TGCACCAGCAGCCTCCCGCGACTAGCGGGGCCACGGAGGCACGGGGAGCTGTTTTTT. Encoded protein: CTSSLPRLAGPRRHGELFF.

In nucleotides, the CDR3 is TGCGCCAGCAGCTTGGCCGGACCTAGCACAGATACGCAGTATTTT. Translated: CASSLAGPSTDTQYF. The chain couples TRBV5-1 to TRBJ2-3, with no clear D. Trimming cost V 0 bases and J 0 bases, with 8 bases left between them. This CDR3 has 15 amino acids. CDR1 and CDR2 (germline): SGHRS, YFSETQ.

The chain employs TRBV29-1 and TRBJ2-1; no clear D gene. The V gene's germline CDR1 is SQVTM and CDR2 ANQGSEA. Trimming stripped 6 bases from V and 0 bases from J, with 15 bases between. This CDR3 contains 15 residues. The CDR3 here is CSVPTVGSSYNEQFF. The CDR3, as DNA: TGCAGCGTCCCCACAGTTGGTAGCTCCTACAATGAGCAGTTCTTC.

This sequence joins TRBV27 and TRBJ2-5; a weak D match, TRBD1 (5 bases). Trimming shortened V by 6 bases and J by 3 bases, and 14 bases separated the two germline ends. This CDR3 region has 14 residues. Germline CDR1 and CDR2: MNHEY and SMNVEV (reference sequence). The CDR3 nucleotides are TGTGCCAGCAGACCCGTGGGGCATAAAGAGACCCAGTACTTC. The encoded protein is CASRPVGHKETQYF.

The chain employs TRBV10-3 and TRBJ1-4; the D gene is possibly TRBD1 (6 bases). There are 14 residues in the CDR3. The V gene's germline CDR1 is ENHRY and CDR2 SYGVKD. Trimming pared 4 bases from V and 7 bases from J, leaving 13 bases between. The CDR3 DNA sequence: TGTGCCATCAGTGCGGGGGGGCTAAGTGAAAAACTGTTTTTT. Its protein product is CAISAGGLSEKLFF.

The rearrangement links TRBV5-1 to TRBJ2-6, with TRBD1 matching over 8 bases. The ends lost 6 bases at V and 7 bases at J; junction bases unmatched: 9. The CDR3 sequence is 15 residues long. CDR1 SGHRS and CDR2 YFSETQ come from the germline V gene. CDR3 DNA: TGCGCCAGCAACTCTGGCGGACAGGGAGCCAACGTCCTGACTTTC. Translated: CASNSGGQGANVLTF. Combining the CDR3 with reference TRBV5-1 and TRBJ2-6 gives the whole variable domain KAGVTQTPRYLIKTRGQQVTLSCSPISGHRSVSWYQQTPGQGLQFLFEYFSETQRNKGNFPGRFSGRQFSNSRSEMNVSTLELGDSALYLCASNSGGQGANVLTFGAGSRLTVL.

The chain is built from TRBV28 and TRBJ2-1; D assignment may be TRBD1 or TRBD2 (7 bases each). V shed 7 bases and J shed 4 bases, with 14 bases lying between them. This CDR3 has 14 residues. Germline CDR1 and CDR2: MDHEN and SYDVKM. CDR3 in amino acids: CASTAGGGYNEQFF. For the CDR3, the DNA is TGTGCCAGCACAGCAGGGGGGGGTTACAATGAGCAGTTCTTC.

The chain links TRBV7-2 to TRBJ2-2; TRBD1 might be the D (6 bases). The CDR3 is 17 amino acids. The germline gives CDR1 SGHTA, CDR2 FQGNSA. With 0 bases removed from V and 2 bases from J, the gap between germline ends came to 13 bases. The CDR3 region is CASSLASSGANTGELFF. As DNA, the CDR3 is TGTGCCAGCAGCTTAGCATCCTCAGGGGCCAACACCGGGGAGCTGTTTTTT.